The text below deals with one T cell receptor beta chain. The antigen remains unidentified. This sample was included in a study of PD-1 blockade in classical Hodgkin lymphoma. Turning to the study itself: It was nivolumab at 3 mg/kg, given intravenously every 2 weeks, that patients received. Whole-study findings and limits: Among the patients, those starting nivolumab under 1 year after ASCT were excluded. Causes of the repertoire differences remain undefined, possibly disease activity or prior therapy.

Assay: immunoSEQ multiplex PCR; the TCRdb copy retains only in-frame clones and omits some. The sample gives tens of thousands of clones, approximately 70% of which show up once; almost 4% is in the top ten. The germline gives CDR1 LNHDA, CDR2 SQIVND (reference sequence). This CDR3 is built from 15 residues. V gave up 0 bases and J gave up 8 bases, with 13 bases separating them. Every patient was affected by relapse after autologous stem cell transplantation, while exposure to brentuximab vedotin was not uniform. This clonotype originated in a human donor with classical Hodgkin lymphoma. Sample: peripheral blood mononuclear cells (PBMCs), taken before the second cycle of nivolumab. The rearrangement links TRBV19 to TRBJ1-4; a possible D gene is TRBD1 (5 bases). CDR3 coding DNA: TGTGCCAGTAGTATAGACGCCAGGGACGTCGAAAAACTGTTTTTT. Protein: CASSIDARDVEKLFF. Complete variable domain (other parts from reference TRBV19 and TRBJ1-4): DGGITQSPKYLFRKEGQNVTLSCEQNLNHDAMYWYRQDPGQGLRLIYYSQIVNDFQKGDIAEGYSVSREKKESFPLTVTSAQKNPTAFYLCASSIDARDVEKLFFGSGTQLSVL.